The T cell receptor (beta chain) under discussion was sequenced for a study of shared clonotypes between healthy human individuals. Profiling relied on immunoSEQ multiplex PCR, and the TCRdb table lists in-frame clones only, not all of them. The sample lists about 1.5 million clones; about 98% were seen once. Overall study findings and caveats: Compared with memory subsets, naive subsets generally had larger estimated richness. A handful of donors shared 4.5% to 6.5% of their naive CD4 clonotypes.

Division of CD4+ cells produced a CD45RA+ naive subset and a CD45RA-negative memory subset. Concerning this clone: Its antigen is currently unknown.

There are 15 residues in the CDR3. Trimming at V came to 7 bases and at J to 4 bases, leaving 8 bases not matched to a gene. CDR1 ENHRY and CDR2 SYGVKD come from the germline V gene. The sequence derives from a man younger than 45 in good health. Sample: naive CD4+ T cells sorted from blood. Indicated subset: CD45RA+ positively selected. V is TRBV10-3 and J is TRBJ2-1; 9 nucleotides agree with TRBD2. The chain's CDR3 is CAIMQREENYNEQFF. As DNA, the CDR3 is TGTGCCATCATGCAGCGGGAGGAGAATTACAATGAGCAGTTCTTC.